These 20 T cell receptor beta chains share one sample of origin, sequenced in a study of T-cell reconstitution after alpha-beta-depleted transplantation in children. During its preparation, the TCRbeta library received unique molecular identifiers. In TCRdb, the PCR reads were re-called with MiXCR into one record per CDR3 protein. The sample comprises 490,000 or so distinct CDR3 sequences, roughly 10% of which are singletons, and approximately 2% rests with the top ten. This specimen consisted of PBMCs, obtained before TCRalphabeta/CD19-depleted stem cell transplant. The origin of the receptors is a child younger than 10 with inherited bone marrow failure, due to receive a stem cell transplant.

This clonotype was picked up many times. V gene TRBV20-1 combines with J gene TRBJ1-2, with D possibly matching TRBD1 (5 bases). Trimming took off 6 bases at V and 2 bases at J, with 13 bases between the two ends. Germline CDR1 DFQATT, CDR2 SNEGSKA (reference sequence). The CDR3 runs to 13 residues. The CDR3 nucleotides are TGCAGTGCCCTGGGGCCTCAGAACTATGGCTACACCTTC. Encoded protein: CSALGPQNYGYTF.

Comments on this clonotype: This may arise from a read error, as a much more abundant clone is one base away. This sequence joins TRBV12-3 or TRBV12-4 and TRBJ1-2; 7 nucleotides agree with TRBD1. CDR3 size: 13 residues. Trimming at V came to 5 bases and at J to 13 bases, leaving 13 bases not matched to a gene. In nucleotides, the CDR3 is TGTGCCAGCAGTATCAGGGGGTTAGCGGGGTGCACCTTC. Translated: CASSIRGLAGCTF.

At least ten counts were recorded for this clonotype. The chain links TRBV27 to TRBJ2-1, with unresolved D. The CDR3 is 13 amino acids. Germline V gene data show CDR1 as MNHEY and CDR2 as SMNVEV (reference sequence). Trimming cost V 6 bases and J 5 bases, with 11 bases left between them. The CDR3 sequence: CASSHPIDNEQFF. Written as DNA, the CDR3 is TGTGCCAGCAGCCACCCCATTGACAATGAGCAGTTCTTC.

This clonotype occurred a few times. The V and J genes are TRBV28 and TRBJ2-7; possibly TRBD1 or TRBD2 for D (5 bases each). V dropped 3 bases and J dropped 3 bases, with 21 bases sitting between them. Looked up from germline, CDR1 is MDHEN and CDR2 is SYDVKM. The length of the CDR3 is 17 residues. The CDR3 is CASSFGIGRGTYYEQYF. CDR3 sequence (DNA): TGTGCCAGCAGTTTTGGTATAGGTCGGGGCACCTACTACGAGCAGTACTTC.

This clonotype was picked up many times. The chain combines TRBV7-2 with TRBJ2-4; 7 positions match TRBD2. V was pared by 1 base and J by 0 bases, with 3 bases of the junction left unmatched. The CDR3 has 16 amino acids. Germline assignment: CDR1 SGHTA and CDR2 FQGNSA. In nucleotides, the CDR3 is TGTGCCAGCAGCTTAGGGGGAGGGATAGCCAAAAACATTCAGTACTTC. Translation: CASSLGGGIAKNIQYF.

The table lists this clonotype with many counts. This CDR3 is CASDLGDTQYF. The CDR3 nucleotides are TGTGCCAGCGATTTAGGGGATACGCAGTATTTT. The chain is built from TRBV7-9 and TRBJ2-3, with unresolved D. Germline V gene data show CDR1 as SEHNR and CDR2 as FQNEAQ (reference sequence). This CDR3 has 11 residues. With 8 bases removed from V and 6 bases from J, the gap between germline ends came to 9 bases.

In this sample, this clonotype turned up many times. The gene calls are TRBV29-1 and TRBJ1-1; maybe TRBD1 (6 bases). The V gene lost 3 bases and the J gene lost 3 bases, with 11 bases spanning the gap. The length of the CDR3 is 13 residues. The germline V gene has CDR1 SQVTM and CDR2 ANQGSEA. CDR3 nucleotides: TGCAGCGTTGAGAGGGGGTTCTACACTGAAGCTTTCTTT. Its protein product is CSVERGFYTEAFF.

This clonotype was recorded at least ten times. The CDR3 nucleotides are TGCGCCAGCAGCATCCGGGACTCTGCCTACAATGAGCAGTTCTTC. Translated, it gives CASSIRDSAYNEQFF. The rearrangement joins TRBV5-1 to TRBJ2-1; a weak D match, TRBD2 (6 bases). Germline lookup yields CDR1 SGHRS and CDR2 YFSETQ. V was pared by 4 bases and J by 2 bases, with 13 bases between. This CDR3 is built from 15 residues.

On this clonotype itself: A much more abundant neighbour one base away suggests this may be a read error. J is TRBJ2-5 and V is TRBV5-1, with 9 bases that match TRBD2. CDR1 and CDR2 (germline): SGHRS, YFSETQ. Trimming removed 4 bases from V and 2 bases from J; junction bases left unmatched: 15. The CDR3 spans 18 residues. The CDR3 DNA reads TGCGCCAGCAGCAGTGACCCCGGGACTAGCAGAGCACAAGAGACCCAGTACTTC. Amino acid sequence: CASSSDPGTSRAQETQYF. Using reference TRBV5-1 and TRBJ2-5 for the parts outside the CDR3, the full variable domain is KAGVTQTPRYLIKTRGQQVTLSCSPISGHRSVSWYQQTPGQGLQFLFEYFSETQRNKGNFPGRFSGRQFSNSRSEMNVSTLELGDSALYLCASSSDPGTSRAQETQYFGPGTRLLVL.

This clonotype was detected ten times or more. The chain links TRBV5-1 to TRBJ2-7; D gene uncertain. CDR3 size: 13 residues. Germline loops: CDR1 SGHRS, CDR2 YFSETQ. V was shortened by 2 bases and J by 3 bases, with 9 bases between the two germline ends. DNA for the CDR3: TGCGCCAGCAGCTTTGGCGGCCGCTACGAGCAGTACTTC. It codes for CASSFGGRYEQYF.

This clonotype has a count of ten or more. V gene TRBV9 combines with J gene TRBJ2-7, with D tentatively TRBD1 or TRBD2 (5 bases each). The CDR3 totals 15 residues. The germline V and J ends were trimmed by 2 bases and 4 bases, with 16 bases remaining between them. The germline V gene has CDR1 SGDLS and CDR2 YYNGEE. The CDR3 sequence is CASSVGDALGYEQYF. CDR3 bases: TGTGCCAGCAGCGTTGGGGACGCCTTAGGGTACGAGCAGTACTTC. Variable domain in full (rest from reference TRBV9 and TRBJ2-7): DSGVTQTPKHLITATGQRVTLRCSPRSGDLSVYWYQQSLDQGLQFLIQYYNGEERAKGNILERFSAQQFPDLHSELNLSSLELGDSALYFCASSVGDALGYEQYFGPGTRLTVT.

For this clonotype: A much bigger clone sits one base away, suggesting this may be a read error. The V call is TRBV7-9, the J call TRBJ2-2, with D uncertain. The CDR3 consists of 13 residues. Germline CDR1 is SEHNR and CDR2 is FQNEAQ (reference sequence). V dropped 5 bases and J dropped 6 bases, with 10 bases sitting between them. The CDR3 loop reads CASSAMIAGELFF. Here the CDR3 DNA reads TGTGCCAGCAGCGCTATGATTGCCGGGGAGCTGTTTTTT.

At least ten counts were recorded for this clonotype. The chain has TRBV7-6 and TRBJ2-5, with TRBD1 matching 7 bases. J gave up 2 bases and V 4 bases, and 4 bases lay outside the gene matches. The germline V gene has CDR1 SGHVS and CDR2 FNYEAQ. The CDR3 is 14 amino acids. The chain's CDR3 is CASSSGQIQETQYF. CDR3 coding DNA: TGTGCCAGCAGCTCGGGACAGATACAAGAGACCCAGTACTTC.

This clonotype was recorded at least ten times. This sequence joins TRBV20-1 and TRBJ2-5, with D hard to call. Trimming stripped 3 bases from V and 5 bases from J, with 13 bases between. CDR1 and CDR2 from the germline V gene are DFQATT and SNEGSKA (reference sequence). CDR3 size: 13 residues. CDR3 coding DNA: TGCAGTGCTAGTCCCAGTGTTGGGGAGACCCAGTACTTC. The encoded protein is CSASPSVGETQYF.

This clonotype came up many times. J is TRBJ2-3 and V is TRBV5-1, with TRBD2 identical over 14 bases. From germline, CDR1 is SGHRS and CDR2 YFSETQ. The CDR3 runs to 18 residues. J was trimmed by 3 bases and V by 2 bases; bases with no gene match: 8. The CDR3 reads CASSFGGLAGGGTDTQYF. The CDR3 nucleotides read TGCGCCAGCAGCTTTGGAGGACTAGCGGGAGGAGGAACAGATACGCAGTATTTT. Complete variable domain (other parts from reference TRBV5-1 and TRBJ2-3): KAGVTQTPRYLIKTRGQQVTLSCSPISGHRSVSWYQQTPGQGLQFLFEYFSETQRNKGNFPGRFSGRQFSNSRSEMNVSTLELGDSALYLCASSFGGLAGGGTDTQYFGPGTRLTVL.

The V and J genes are TRBV12-3 or TRBV12-4 and TRBJ1-1; the D is unclear. CDR3 size: 13 residues. V lost 6 bases and J lost 0, with 8 bases in between. CDR3 DNA: TGTGCCAGCAGCACCCAGGTGAACACTGAAGCTTTCTTT. This codes for CASSTQVNTEAFF.

This clonotype was counted ten times or more. The chain carries TRBV28 and TRBJ2-5; TRBD1 matches at 9 bases. Per germline, CDR1 MDHEN and CDR2 SYDVKM. V lost 3 bases and J lost 4; bases outside the gene matches: 6. The CDR3 contains 15 residues. The chain's CDR3 is CASSLAQGAGETQYF. The CDR3 nucleotides are TGTGCCAGCAGTTTGGCACAGGGGGCTGGAGAGACCCAGTACTTC.

This clonotype has at least ten counts. This chain links TRBV5-1 with TRBJ1-1; D not resolved. The germline V gene encodes CDR1 SGHRS and CDR2 YFSETQ. V was shortened by 0 bases and J by 1 base, with 7 bases between the two germline ends. This CDR3 contains 14 residues. The CDR3 bases are TGCGCCAGCAGCTTGGATCCGGCGAACACTGAAGCTTTCTTT. Its protein is CASSLDPANTEAFF.

This clonotype was recorded at least ten times. The genes are TRBV4-3 and TRBJ1-2; perhaps TRBD1 as D (6 bases). Germline lookup yields CDR1 LGHNA and CDR2 YSLEER. The CDR3 length is 17 residues. V lost 0 bases, J lost 5 bases, and 19 bases lay in between. The CDR3 is CASSQDWMTGHFYGYTF. In DNA, the CDR3 is TGCGCCAGCAGCCAAGATTGGATGACGGGACACTTTTATGGCTACACCTTC.

The table lists this clonotype with a few counts. V is TRBV12-3 or TRBV12-4 and J is TRBJ2-1, with D perhaps being TRBD1 or TRBD2 (5 bases each). This CDR3 is 14 amino acids long. The V and J ends lost 3 bases and 4 bases respectively, with 10 bases between them. In DNA, the CDR3 is TGTGCCAGCAGTTTCTGGGGGAGTTACAATGAGCAGTTCTTC. Its translation is CASSFWGSYNEQFF.